What follows are 6 T cell receptor beta chains derived from one specimen sequenced in a study of OX40 agonist ivuxolimab in advanced cancers. The library was built by means of the immunoSEQ multiplex PCR assay. Imported from immuneACCESS, the table was reduced by TCRdb to in-frame sequences with V and J called. These copies leave out some clones; in studies compared against another copy, an unresolved V gene accounts for under half, and the cause of the remainder is not known. This sample holds about 80,000 clones; about 90% were observed only once. The ten largest clones add up to 6.5% to 9.5% of the sample. The sample was CD4+ or CD8+ T cells sorted from blood, taken in a trial of the OX40 agonist ivuxolimab. The source is an adult with an advanced solid tumor such as melanoma, head and neck, liver or kidney cancer.

This chain's CDR3 is CASDLIRRGDEQYF. For the CDR3, the DNA is TGTGCCAGCGACCTGATTAGGAGGGGCGACGAGCAGTACTTC. The rearrangement joins TRBV7-9 to TRBJ2-7, with D maybe TRBD2 (6 bases). CDR1 SEHNR and CDR2 FQNEAQ come from the germline V gene (reference sequence). This CDR3 spans 14 amino acids. V gave up 8 bases and J gave up 5 bases, with 19 bases separating them.

In its sample, this clone was seen once. The chain employs TRBV7-9 and TRBJ2-7, with D perhaps TRBD2 (5 bases). Germline CDR1 is SEHNR and CDR2 is FQNEAQ (reference sequence). This CDR3 is 16 amino acids long. V lost 6 bases and J 5 bases, leaving 23 bases between the germline ends. The CDR3 nucleotides are TGTGCCAGCAGGTCGACCGGGCCAGTGCCCGGGGACGAGCAGTACTTC. This encodes CASRSTGPVPGDEQYF.

This clone was seen a single time. The chain has TRBV18 and TRBJ2-7; 8 bases are a match to TRBD2. Trimming removed 0 bases from V and 6 bases from J; junction bases left unmatched: 10. There are 16 residues in the CDR3. CDR1 KGHSH and CDR2 LQKENI come from the germline V gene. CDR3 region: CASSPPPAGVDGEQYF. The CDR3 region has the DNA TGTGCCAGCTCACCACCGCCAGCGGGGGTGGATGGCGAGCAGTACTTC.

This chain links TRBV25-1 with TRBJ1-2; D uncertain. In germline, CDR1 is MGHDK, CDR2 SYGVNS. This CDR3 comprises 11 residues. Trimming pared 1 base from V and 8 bases from J, leaving 5 bases between. The CDR3 spells CASSEFGGYTF. The DNA for the CDR3 is TGTGCCAGCAGTGAATTTGGAGGCTACACCTTC.

The genes are TRBV6-1 and TRBJ1-1, with D tentatively TRBD1 (5 bases). The germline CDR1 and CDR2 sequences are MNHNS and SASEGT. This CDR3 is built from 13 residues. Trimming stripped 7 bases from V and 2 bases from J, with 11 bases between. The CDR3 nucleotides are TGTGCCAGCATTAAAGGGGCCAACACTGAAGCTTTCTTT. Translating gives CASIKGANTEAFF.

The genes are TRBV25-1 and TRBJ1-1; D not resolved. The CDR3 covers 15 residues. Germline CDR1 reads MGHDK; CDR2 reads SYGVNS. The germline V and J ends were trimmed by 3 bases and 0 bases, with 11 bases remaining between them. For the CDR3, the DNA is TGTGCCAGCAGTGATCCGGCGGAATTGAACACTGAAGCTTTCTTT. This gives the protein CASSDPAELNTEAFF. The whole variable domain, filled in from reference TRBV25-1 and TRBJ1-1, reads EADIYQTPRYLVIGTGKKITLECSQTMGHDKMYWYQQDPGMELHLIHYSYGVNSTEKGDLSSESTVSRIRTEHFPLTLESARPSHTSQYLCASSDPAELNTEAFFGQGTRLTVV.